The clone carrying this T cell receptor (beta chain) has more than one count but fewer than ten. The protocol was immunoSEQ multiplex PCR, while the TCRdb copy is restricted to in-frame clones and leaves out a portion. The sample comprises about 170,000 clones, roughly 85% of which are singletons, and under 20% rests with the top ten. Trimming took 6 bases from V and 4 from J, leaving 16 bases between them. The germline V gene has CDR1 LGHNT and CDR2 FRNRAP. The CDR3 is 15 residues long. The data derive from a study of blood T cell repertoires in COVID-19. The origin of this receptor is a woman in her 70s in a cohort exposed to, infected with or recovered from COVID-19 (not recorded which). This sequence joins TRBV12-5 and TRBJ1-3, with D perhaps TRBD1 (6 bases). Sequenced input: PBMCs or T cells enriched from blood (not recorded which). The CDR3 loop is CASGSSGATGNTIYF. CDR3 coding DNA: TGTGCTAGTGGGTCCTCAGGGGCCACGGGAAACACCATATATTTT.